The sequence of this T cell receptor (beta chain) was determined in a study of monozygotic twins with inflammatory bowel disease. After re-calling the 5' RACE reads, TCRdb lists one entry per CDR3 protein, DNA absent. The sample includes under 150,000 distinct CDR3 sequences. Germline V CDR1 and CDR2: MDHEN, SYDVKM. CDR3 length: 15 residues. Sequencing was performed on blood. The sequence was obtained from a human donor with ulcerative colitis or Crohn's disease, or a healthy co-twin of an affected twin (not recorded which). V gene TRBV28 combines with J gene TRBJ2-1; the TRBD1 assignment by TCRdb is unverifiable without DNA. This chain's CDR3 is CASSLRQGVVREQFF.